A selection of T cell receptor beta chains follows, all from one sample in a study of cytomegalovirus exposure and HLA in healthy donors. The assay was immunoSEQ multiplex PCR, and TCRdb's table has in-frame clones only and misses some. In the table there are some 80,000 clones, 78% of which are singletons. The sample was PBMCs. Source of these receptors: a middle-aged man in good health and CMV-seronegative. Each CDR3 is given with its conserved first and last residue. Fields, in order: V gene, clone size, D gene, J gene, CDR3 protein, CDR3 DNA. D genes are given only for firm matches. A row's size may be missing; if present it is once, few, many or a size class.

TRBV15	NA	NA	TRBJ2-5	CATRRGYMETQYF	TGTGCCACTAGAAGAGGCTATATGGAGACCCAGTACTTC
TRBV6-5	NA	TRBD2	TRBJ2-7	CASRGLAGPYEQYF	TGTGCCAGCAGGGGACTAGCGGGGCCCTACGAGCAGTACTTC
TRBV6-6	NA	NA	TRBJ1-1	CASSSATGLEAFF	TGTGCCAGCAGTTCCGCCACGGGACTTGAAGCTTTCTTT
TRBV6-1	NA	TRBD2	TRBJ2-1	CASSGEVAGDNEQFF	TGTGCCAGCAGTGGAGAGGTAGCGGGGGACAATGAGCAGTTCTTC
TRBV6-1	NA	TRBD1	TRBJ1-1	CASSGSQGAAEAFF	TGTGCCAGCAGTGGCAGCCAGGGGGCGGCTGAAGCTTTCTTT
TRBV6-5	NA	NA	TRBJ2-2	CASSRARGTGELFF	TGTGCCAGCAGCCGGGCAAGGGGGACCGGGGAGCTGTTTTTT
TRBV5-8	NA	TRBD1	TRBJ2-7	CASSLPGTGASYEQYF	TGTGCCAGCAGCTTACCCGGGACAGGGGCCTCCTACGAGCAGTACTTC
TRBV6-1	NA	TRBD1	TRBJ2-4	CASSIEYGQGNIQYF	TGTGCCAGCTCTATAGAATACGGACAGGGGAACATTCAGTACTTC
TRBV10-3	NA	TRBD1	TRBJ1-2	CAIQGAIANYGYTF	TGTGCCATACAGGGGGCCATAGCTAACTATGGCTACACCTTC
TRBV10-3	NA	NA	TRBJ2-2	CAISEVPSAGELFF	TGTGCCATCAGTGAGGTCCCCTCGGCCGGGGAGCTGTTTTTT
TRBV6-1	NA	NA	TRBJ1-2	CASSQWSGSHGYTF	TGTGCCAGCAGCCAGTGGTCAGGGTCGCATGGCTACACCTTC
TRBV18	few	NA	TRBJ1-5	CASSPGRDQPQHF	TGTGCCAGCTCACCGGGGAGGGATCAGCCCCAGCATTTT
TRBV5-1	NA	TRBD1	TRBJ2-7	CASSLAPPGQGTYEQYF	TGCGCCAGCAGCTTGGCCCCTCCGGGACAGGGGACCTACGAGCAGTACTTC
TRBV18	NA	NA	TRBJ1-1	CASSPVSGWTGTEAFF	TGTGCCAGCTCACCGGTTTCAGGCTGGACGGGAACTGAAGCTTTCTTT
TRBV9	NA	TRBD1	TRBJ1-4	CASSVAGGHEKLFF	TGTGCCAGCAGCGTAGCAGGGGGCCATGAAAAGCTGTTTTTT
TRBV4-2	NA	NA	TRBJ2-7	CASSQGQGDYEQYF	TGTGCCAGCAGCCAAGGACAAGGGGACTACGAGCAGTACTTC
TRBV7-8	once	NA	TRBJ2-3	CASSLDLVVADTQYF	TGTGCCAGCAGCTTAGATTTAGTGGTAGCAGATACGCAGTATTTT
TRBV6-5	few	NA	TRBJ1-1	CASSSGGATEAFF	TGTGCCAGCAGTTCCGGCGGGGCCACTGAAGCTTTCTTT
TRBV18	NA	TRBD1	TRBJ2-7	CASSPTTGVYEQYF	TGTGCCAGCTCACCAACGACAGGGGTCTACGAGCAGTACTTC
TRBV6-5	NA	NA	TRBJ2-7	CASRLDGSYEQYF	TGTGCCAGCAGACTAGACGGATCCTACGAGCAGTACTTC
TRBV28	NA	NA	TRBJ1-1	CASSPPGLTEAFF	TGTGCCAGCAGTCCCCCCGGTCTCACTGAAGCTTTCTTT
TRBV5-1	NA	TRBD1	TRBJ1-3	CASSPPDRGSGNTIYF	TGCGCCAGCAGCCCCCCGGACAGGGGATCTGGAAACACCATATATTTT
TRBV6-1	NA	TRBD1	TRBJ1-1	CASRDPGQLNTEAFF	TGTGCCAGCAGAGACCCGGGACAGTTGAACACTGAAGCTTTCTTT
TRBV10-2	few	NA	TRBJ2-3	CASSESMGARSNF	TGCGCCAGCAGTGAGTCGATGGGAGCAAGGTCGAATTTT
TRBV28	NA	NA	TRBJ1-5	CASSDSTDQPQHF	TGTGCCAGCAGTGACAGCACAGATCAGCCCCAGCATTTT
TRBV27	NA	NA	TRBJ2-7	CASRVYSGSYEQYF	TGTGCCAGCAGAGTTTATAGTGGCTCCTACGAGCAGTACTTC
TRBV6-1	few	NA	TRBJ1-4	CASRTGTMEGEKLFF	TGTGCCAGCAGGACCGGGACAATGGAAGGTGAAAAACTGTTTTTT
TRBV6-5	NA	TRBD1	TRBJ2-2	CASSYSDRGAGELFF	TGTGCCAGCAGTTACTCGGACAGGGGGGCCGGGGAGCTGTTTTTT
TRBV28	NA	TRBD2	TRBJ2-4	CASSTLGGSRNIQYF	TGTGCCAGCAGTACCCTTGGCGGGAGCCGTAACATTCAGTACTTC
TRBV11-3	few	TRBD1	TRBJ2-3	CASSLDQGGLTDTQYF	TGTGCCAGCAGCTTAGATCAAGGGGGCCTCACAGATACGCAGTATTTT
TRBV4-2	NA	TRBD2	TRBJ2-7	CASSHERESYEQYF	TGTGCCAGCAGCCACGAGCGGGAGTCCTACGAGCAGTACTTC
TRBV6-1	NA	TRBD1	TRBJ2-7	CASSRQGAGEQYF	TGTGCCAGCTCCAGGCAGGGGGCTGGGGAGCAGTACTTC
TRBV6-1	NA	TRBD2	TRBJ2-7	CASSGGGLLDSYEQYF	TGTGCCAGCAGTGGCGGGGGGCTTTTAGACTCCTACGAGCAGTACTTC
TRBV7-3	NA	TRBD1	TRBJ2-3	CASSLTGADTQYF	TGTGCCAGCAGCTTGACAGGGGCAGATACGCAGTATTTT
TRBV29-1	few	NA	TRBJ1-3	CSVEASVLSGNTIYF	TGCAGCGTTGAAGCGTCGGTTCTCTCTGGAAACACCATATATTTT
TRBV5-1	NA	TRBD1	TRBJ1-4	CASSLVPGQGRGTNEKLFF	TGCGCCAGCAGCTTGGTTCCGGGACAGGGGAGAGGGACTAATGAAAAACTGTTTTTT